This T cell receptor (beta chain) was identified during a study of somatic mutations in cytotoxic T cells in rheumatoid arthritis. Study-level background: Including V beta1+ cells that were sequenced for TCRB, some T-cell populations stained with V beta antibodies were flow-sorted at nearly 100% purity. The study, taken as a whole, reports: For patients with rheumatoid arthritis, CD8+ clonality went up with age, while healthy controls showed no such change. Antigens bound by the expanded CD8+ clones were not identified. Measurement of CD8+ T-cell clonality revealed no significant difference between rheumatoid arthritis patients and age-matched healthy controls.

TCRdb's table, derived via immunoSEQ multiplex PCR, lists solely in-frame clones and lacks some. This sample has about 12,000 clones, with 74% found just once. The length of the CDR3 is 15 residues. V was trimmed by 4 bases and J by 7 bases, leaving 17 bases between them. Germline-derived CDR1 and CDR2 are MGHDK and SYGVNS. A note on this clone: Its cognate antigen is unknown.

The rearrangement uses TRBV25-1 and TRBJ1-5, with D tentatively TRBD1 (6 bases). The sequencing input was CD8+ T cells sorted from blood. The clonotype comes from an older man in good health. The CDR3 bases are TGTGCCAGCAGTGGGGGACACTTCGAAGCGCAGCCCCAGCATTTT. As protein: CASSGGHFEAQPQHF. Drawing the rest from reference TRBV25-1 and TRBJ1-5, the complete variable domain is EADIYQTPRYLVIGTGKKITLECSQTMGHDKMYWYQQDPGMELHLIHYSYGVNSTEKGDLSSESTVSRIRTEHFPLTLESARPSHTSQYLCASSGGHFEAQPQHFGDGTRLSIL.